This TCR beta chain came from a study of blood T cell repertoires in COVID-19. Study context: Sample material is recorded as cDNA or gDNA derived from T cells, B-cell-depleted T cells, or PBMCs.

CDR3 length: 16 residues. V was shortened by 2 bases and J by 4 bases, with 18 bases between the two germline ends. Germline-derived CDR1 and CDR2 are MNHNY and SVGAGI (reference sequence). This table comes from immunoSEQ multiplex PCR, and its TCRdb copy is limited to in-frame clones, with some not included. The sample yields around 300,000 clones, approximately 85% seen once. The specimen was peripheral blood. This clonotype was obtained from a woman in her 70s with acute or convalescent COVID-19. This rearrangement joins TRBV6-6 to TRBJ2-7, with a possible D match to TRBD2 (6 bases). In DNA, the CDR3 is TGTGCCAGCAGTTACGCCCGGGTGGAGGCGGGGTACGAGCAGTACTTC. This sequence encodes CASSYARVEAGYEQYF.